Presented here are 4 T cell receptor beta chains from one specimen sequenced in a study of T cells after posttransplantation cyclophosphamide. Profiling relied on immunoSEQ multiplex PCR, and the TCRdb table lists in-frame clones only, not all of them. The sample holds about 910 clones, 45% to 70% seen once. Treatment was busulfan-fludarabine conditioning, a marrow graft, and cyclophosphamide on days +3 and +4. Specimen: CD8+ T cells sorted from blood, collected after allogeneic stem cell transplant with posttransplant cyclophosphamide. Source of these receptors: a male patient aged 45-60 years who received an allogeneic stem cell transplant from an unrelated donor, was CMV-positive, and had acute GVHD only. Among the T cells, some may be from the graft donor.

By its share, this clone is large. The chain uses TRBV7-8 and TRBJ2-1, with 10 positions matching TRBD2. The ends lost 6 bases at V and 3 bases at J; junction bases unmatched: 17. CDR1 is SGHVS, CDR2 FQNEAQ, per germline. The CDR3 is 19 amino acids. CDR3 DNA sequence: TGTGCCAGCAGTATATGGCTAGCGGGGGCCCCCCTACGCTACAATGAGCAGTTCTTC. Translated: CASSIWLAGAPLRYNEQFF.

V gene TRBV2 combines with J gene TRBJ2-3; no definite D call. CDR3 length equals 13 residues. Germline V gene lookup returns CDR1 SNHLY and CDR2 FYNNEI. The germline V and J ends were trimmed by 6 bases and 6 bases, with 13 bases remaining between them. This CDR3 reads CASSSPPKDTQYF. In DNA, the CDR3 is TGTGCCAGCAGCTCGCCCCCTAAGGATACGCAGTATTTT. The complete variable domain, with remaining parts taken from reference TRBV2 and TRBJ2-3, reads EPEVTQTPSHQVTQMGQEVILRCVPISNHLYFYWYRQILGQKVEFLVSFYNNEISEKSEIFDDQFSVERPDGSNFTLKIRSTKLEDSAMYFCASSSPPKDTQYFGPGTRLTVL.

The chain has TRBV9 and TRBJ1-5; D remains unclear. The CDR3 length is 15 residues. Germline V gives CDR1 SGDLS, CDR2 YYNGEE. Deletions cut 3 bases from V and 3 bases from J, with 13 bases between. DNA of the CDR3: TGTGCCAGCAGCGCCGAGGTGGCCCCCAATCAGCCCCAGCATTTT. Its translation: CASSAEVAPNQPQHF.

This chain links TRBV7-6 with TRBJ2-5, with D uncertain. The germline V and J ends were trimmed by 6 bases and 3 bases, with 5 bases remaining between them. The V gene's germline CDR1 is SGHVS and CDR2 FNYEAQ. This CDR3 region has 11 residues. The CDR3 reads CASRSEETQYF. Written as DNA, the CDR3 is TGTGCCAGCAGGTCCGAAGAGACCCAGTACTTC.